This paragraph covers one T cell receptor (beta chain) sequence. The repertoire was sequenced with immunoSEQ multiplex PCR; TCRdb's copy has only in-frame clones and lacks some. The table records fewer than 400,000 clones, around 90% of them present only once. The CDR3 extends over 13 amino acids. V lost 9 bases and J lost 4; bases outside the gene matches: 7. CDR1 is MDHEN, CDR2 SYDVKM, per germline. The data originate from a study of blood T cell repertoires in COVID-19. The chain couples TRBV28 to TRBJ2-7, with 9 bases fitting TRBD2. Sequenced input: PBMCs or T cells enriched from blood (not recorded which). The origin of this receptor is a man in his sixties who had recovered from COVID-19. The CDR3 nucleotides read TGTGCCAGTTTACCAGCGGGAGGTTACGAGCAGTACTTC. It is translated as CASLPAGGYEQYF.